This T cell receptor beta chain emerged from a study of control samples from healthy donors and cancer patients. Sequencing was performed with immunoSEQ multiplex PCR; in TCRdb, only in-frame clones are kept and a portion is missing. The sample shows 250,000 to 300,000 clones, more than 65% of them seen only once. The CDR3 sequence is 13 residues long. The ends were cut back, 0 bases at V and 10 bases at J, with 12 bases in the middle. Germline assignment: CDR1 MNHEY and CDR2 SVGAGI. The chain recombines TRBV6-5 with TRBJ1-2; D not resolved. This receptor was obtained from a woman aged 60-70 years with lung cancer. The sequencing input was PBMCs. CDR3 in amino acids: CASSYSTAVAYTF. Here the CDR3 DNA reads TGTGCCAGCAGTTACTCGACGGCTGTAGCCTACACCTTC.